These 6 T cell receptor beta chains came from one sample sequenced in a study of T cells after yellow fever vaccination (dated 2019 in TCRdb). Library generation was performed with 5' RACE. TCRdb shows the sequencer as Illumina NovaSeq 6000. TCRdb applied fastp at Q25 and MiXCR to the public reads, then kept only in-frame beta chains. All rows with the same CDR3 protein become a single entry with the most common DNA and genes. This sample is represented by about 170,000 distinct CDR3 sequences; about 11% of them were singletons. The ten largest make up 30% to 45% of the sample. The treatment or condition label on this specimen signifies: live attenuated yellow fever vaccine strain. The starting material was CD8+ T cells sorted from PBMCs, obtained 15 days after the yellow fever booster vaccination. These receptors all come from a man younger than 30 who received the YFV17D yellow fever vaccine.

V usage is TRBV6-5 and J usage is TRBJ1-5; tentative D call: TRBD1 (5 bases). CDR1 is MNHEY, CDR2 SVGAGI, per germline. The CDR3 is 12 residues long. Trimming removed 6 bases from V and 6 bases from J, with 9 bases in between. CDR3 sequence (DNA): TGTGCCAGCAGCCCAGGGTTTCAGCCCCAGCATTTT. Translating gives CASSPGFQPQHF.

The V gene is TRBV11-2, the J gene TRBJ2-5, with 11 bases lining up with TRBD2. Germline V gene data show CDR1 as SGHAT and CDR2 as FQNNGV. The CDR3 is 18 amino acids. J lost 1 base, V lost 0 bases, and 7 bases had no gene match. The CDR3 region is CASSLDPLSGGAQETQYF. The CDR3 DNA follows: TGTGCCAGCAGCTTAGACCCCCTTAGCGGGGGGGCCCAAGAGACCCAGTACTTC. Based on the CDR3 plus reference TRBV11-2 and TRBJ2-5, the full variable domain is EAGVAQSPRYKIIEKRQSVAFWCNPISGHATLYWYQQILGQGPKLLIQFQNNGVVDDSQLPKDRFSAERLKGVDSTLKIQPAKLEDSAVYLCASSLDPLSGGAQETQYFGPGTRLLVL.

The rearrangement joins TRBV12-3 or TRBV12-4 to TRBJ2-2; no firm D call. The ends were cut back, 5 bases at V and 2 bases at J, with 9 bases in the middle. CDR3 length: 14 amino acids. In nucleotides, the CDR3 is TGTGCCAGCAGTGCAACAGAAAACACCGGGGAGCTGTTTTTT. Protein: CASSATENTGELFF.

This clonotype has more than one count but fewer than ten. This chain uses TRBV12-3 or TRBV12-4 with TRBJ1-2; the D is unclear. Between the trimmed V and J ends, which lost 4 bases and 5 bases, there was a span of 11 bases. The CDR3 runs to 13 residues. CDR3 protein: CASSSTPSYGYTF. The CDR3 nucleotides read TGTGCCAGCAGTTCGACTCCAAGTTATGGCTACACCTTC.

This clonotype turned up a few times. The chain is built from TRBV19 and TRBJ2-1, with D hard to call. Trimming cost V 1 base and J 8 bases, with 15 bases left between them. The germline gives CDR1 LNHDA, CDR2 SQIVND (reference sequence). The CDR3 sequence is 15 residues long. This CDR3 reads CASSIGDFRWDEQFF. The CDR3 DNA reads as TGTGCCAGTAGTATAGGAGACTTCCGCTGGGATGAGCAGTTCTTC.

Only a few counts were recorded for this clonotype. The CDR3 DNA sequence: TGTGCCAGCAGCGGAGGGCCCGGCCTTTACAATGAGCAGTTCTTC. It codes for CASSGGPGLYNEQFF. The V and J genes are TRBV9 and TRBJ2-1; tentatively, D is TRBD2 (5 bases). The CDR3 totals 15 residues. Between the trimmed V and J ends, which lost 3 bases and 4 bases, there was a span of 14 bases. Per germline, CDR1 SGDLS and CDR2 YYNGEE.